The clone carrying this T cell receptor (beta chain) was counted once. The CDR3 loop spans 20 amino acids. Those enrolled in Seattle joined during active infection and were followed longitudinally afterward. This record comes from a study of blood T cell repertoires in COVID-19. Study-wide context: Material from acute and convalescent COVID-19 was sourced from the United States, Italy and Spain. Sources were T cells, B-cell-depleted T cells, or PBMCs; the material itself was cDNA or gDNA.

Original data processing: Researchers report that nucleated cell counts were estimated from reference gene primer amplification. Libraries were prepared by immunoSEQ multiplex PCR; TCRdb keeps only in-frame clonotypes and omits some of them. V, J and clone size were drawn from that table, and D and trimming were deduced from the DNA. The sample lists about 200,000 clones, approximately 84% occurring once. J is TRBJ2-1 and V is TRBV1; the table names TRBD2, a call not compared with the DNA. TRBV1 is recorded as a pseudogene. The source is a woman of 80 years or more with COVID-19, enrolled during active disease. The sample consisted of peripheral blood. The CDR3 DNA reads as TGCACCAGCAGCCAAGATATGGGCCGACTAGCGGGAGGCCTGTACAATGAGCAGTTCTTC. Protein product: CTSSQDMGRLAGGLYNEQFF.